The 22 T cell receptor beta chains given below trace back to one sample, sequenced in a study of cytomegalovirus exposure and HLA in healthy donors. The method was immunoSEQ multiplex PCR; TCRdb's version includes in-frame clones alone and lacks a portion of them. The sample records around 91,000 clones, under 95% being singletons. Sample: PBMCs. The receptor set was obtained from a young woman in good health and CMV-seropositive.

This chain links TRBV28 with TRBJ1-5; 9 bases are shared with TRBD1. J gave up 7 bases and V 6 bases, and 10 bases lay outside the gene matches. The germline V gene encodes CDR1 MDHEN and CDR2 SYDVKM. This CDR3 is built from 15 residues. The DNA for the CDR3 is TGTGCCAGCAGCTATGGGACAGGGTCTTGGCAGCCCCAGCATTTT. Translation gives CASSYGTGSWQPQHF.

V gene TRBV14 combines with J gene TRBJ2-2; 7 nucleotides line up with TRBD2. Trimming removed 6 bases from V and 6 bases from J; junction bases left unmatched: 10. The germline V gene encodes CDR1 SGHDN and CDR2 FVKESK. The CDR3 covers 15 residues. CDR3 bases: TGTGCCAGCAGGGTCAGCGGCGGGAGTCCCGGGGAGCTGTTTTTT. It translates to CASRVSGGSPGELFF.

V and J are TRBV6-1 and TRBJ2-1; unclear D gene. The germline gives CDR1 MNHNS, CDR2 SASEGT. The length of the CDR3 is 14 residues. With 8 bases removed from V and 9 bases from J, the gap between germline ends came to 20 bases. In DNA, the CDR3 is TGTGCCAGCGGAATGACGCGAGGCGCAATTGAGCAGTTCTTC. This gives the protein CASGMTRGAIEQFF.

The rearrangement uses TRBV15 and TRBJ2-3; D is perhaps TRBD2 (6 bases). CDR1 and CDR2 (germline): LNHNV, YYDKDF (reference sequence). The germline V and J ends were trimmed by 0 bases and 2 bases, with 27 bases remaining between them. The CDR3 has 21 amino acids. CDR3 sequence (DNA): TGTGCCACCAGCAGAGACCATTGGAGGGGCGCGGTTGGCGGGAACACAGATACGCAGTATTTT. Translating gives CATSRDHWRGAVGGNTDTQYF. The variable domain in full, with the rest retrieved from reference TRBV15 and TRBJ2-3, is DAMVIQNPRYQVTQFGKPVTLSCSQTLNHNVMYWYQQKSSQAPKLLFHYYDKDFNNEADTPDNFQSRRPNTSFCFLDIRSPGLGDTAMYLCATSRDHWRGAVGGNTDTQYFGPGTRLTVL.

This clone came up once. The genes are TRBV2 and TRBJ2-7, with 14 nucleotides matching TRBD2. The length of the CDR3 is 15 residues. The J segment lost 0 bases and the V segment lost 8 bases, leaving 3 bases of the junction unmatched. Germline loops: CDR1 SNHLY, CDR2 FYNNEI. The CDR3 is CASETSGRGSYEQYF. As DNA, the CDR3 is TGTGCCAGCGAGACTAGCGGGAGGGGCTCCTACGAGCAGTACTTC.

The chain joins TRBV19 to TRBJ1-2; 7 bases map to TRBD1. This CDR3 is 15 amino acids long. V lost 1 base, J lost 4 bases, and 6 bases stayed unmatched. Looked up from germline, CDR1 is LNHDA and CDR2 is SQIVND (reference sequence). The CDR3 sequence: CASSIVSGQSYGYTF. CDR3 in DNA: TGTGCCAGTAGTATAGTGTCGGGACAGTCCTATGGCTACACCTTC.

For the CDR3, the DNA is TGTGCCAGCAGTCCCCTATCTGGAAACACCATATATTTT. Translated, it gives CASSPLSGNTIYF. The rearrangement links TRBV27 to TRBJ1-3; D unclear. The germline V gene has CDR1 MNHEY and CDR2 SMNVEV (reference sequence). With 5 bases removed from V and 1 base from J, the gap between germline ends came to 6 bases. The CDR3 is made up of 13 amino acids.

CDR3 nucleotides: TGTGCCAGCAGCGTAGGTGAGGGAGTACTTTCGGCCGGGGAGCTGTTTTTT. Translation: CASSVGEGVLSAGELFF. The chain combines TRBV9 with TRBJ2-2; tentative D call: TRBD2 (5 bases). CDR1 and CDR2 from the germline V gene are SGDLS and YYNGEE. The CDR3 covers 17 residues. Trimming shortened V by 0 bases and J by 6 bases, and 18 bases separated the two germline ends.

Here the CDR3 DNA reads TGCGCCAGCAGTTCAGTTTACAATGAGCAGTTCTTC. Protein sequence: CASSSVYNEQFF. This sequence joins TRBV10-2 and TRBJ2-1; D ambiguous. Germline V CDR1 and CDR2: WSHSY, SAAADI. There are 12 residues in the CDR3. The V gene lost 5 bases and the J gene lost 4 bases, with 6 bases spanning the gap.

CDR3 sequence (DNA): TGTGCCAGCAGTTCGGGACAGGGTCGGGAGACCCAGTACTTC. Translated: CASSSGQGRETQYF. The rearrangement links TRBV28 to TRBJ2-5, with 9 bases that match TRBD1. There are 14 residues in the CDR3. V shed 4 bases, J shed 5 bases, and the junction held 5 bases outside the gene matches. The germline V gene encodes CDR1 MDHEN and CDR2 SYDVKM. The whole variable domain, remainder taken from reference TRBV28 and TRBJ2-5, is DVKVTQSSRYLVKRTGEKVFLECVQDMDHENMFWYRQDPGLGLRLIYFSYDVKMKEKGDIPEGYSVSREKKERFSLILESASTNQTSMYLCASSSGQGRETQYFGPGTRLLVL.

The V and J genes are TRBV10-3 and TRBJ1-2; possibly TRBD1 for D (6 bases). The CDR3 loop spans 17 amino acids. The germline CDR1 and CDR2 sequences are ENHRY and SYGVKD. The V and J ends lost 3 bases and 6 bases respectively, with 23 bases between them. The CDR3 coding sequence is TGTGCCATCAGTGACCCCGCAAAGAGGGGGGGGCAGGATGGCTACACCTTC. This encodes CAISDPAKRGGQDGYTF.

DNA for the CDR3: TGTGCCAGCGCCACCAAACAGGGTTCTAACTATGGCTACACCTTC. This gives the protein CASATKQGSNYGYTF. This chain links TRBV18 with TRBJ1-2, with D tentatively TRBD1 (6 bases). V lost 8 bases and J lost 0, with 16 bases in between. The CDR3 has 15 amino acids. Germline V CDR1 and CDR2: KGHSH, LQKENI.

The chain couples TRBV25-1 to TRBJ2-5; 8 nucleotides align to TRBD2. Germline assignment: CDR1 MGHDK and CDR2 SYGVNS. The length of the CDR3 is 16 residues. V was clipped by 0 bases and J by 2 bases; unmatched bases: 5. The CDR3 loop is CASSEYKLAEQETQYF. Written as DNA, the CDR3 is TGTGCCAGCAGTGAATATAAACTAGCGGAGCAAGAGACCCAGTACTTC.

The chain combines TRBV4-3 with TRBJ2-7; the match to TRBD2 covers 8 bases. CDR1 is LGHNA and CDR2 is YSLEER in the germline V gene. V lost 3 bases and J lost 2; bases outside the gene matches: 9. The CDR3 has 16 amino acids. This chain's CDR3 is CASSQTFSGVAYEQYF. In DNA, the CDR3 is TGCGCCAGCAGCCAGACTTTTAGCGGGGTAGCCTACGAGCAGTACTTC.

The chain joins TRBV19 to TRBJ2-1; TRBD1 might be the D (6 bases). This CDR3 spans 14 amino acids. Germline loops: CDR1 LNHDA, CDR2 SQIVND (reference sequence). The V gene lost 7 bases and the J gene lost 6 bases, with 16 bases spanning the gap. This CDR3 reads CASNRQDSSNEQFF. The CDR3 region has the DNA TGTGCCAGTAACCGACAGGACTCCAGCAATGAGCAGTTCTTC.

This clone has a handful of counts. The genes are TRBV4-2 and TRBJ1-2, with 7 bases aligning to TRBD1. The CDR3 is 12 residues long. Germline V gene data show CDR1 as LGHNA and CDR2 as YNFKEQ. Losses at the gene ends were 6 bases for V and 7 bases for J; bases not matched to a gene: 5. The CDR3 nucleotides read TGTGCCAGCAGGGAGGGGGCAGGTGGCTACACCTTC. It encodes CASREGAGGYTF.

With respect to this clone: One end of the junction fails to match germline, which may point to a read error. V is TRBV7-2 and J is TRBJ2-7; the match to TRBD2 covers 14 bases. This CDR3 contains 12 residues. Looked up from germline, CDR1 is SGHTA and CDR2 is FQGNSA. CDR3: CASSAGTSGSRF. For the CDR3, the DNA is TGTGCCAGCAGCGCCGGGACTAGCGGGAGTCGCTTC.

V usage is TRBV18 and J usage is TRBJ2-3; no definite D call. The germline CDR1 and CDR2 sequences are KGHSH and LQKENI. V lost 4 bases and J lost 9, with 11 bases in between. The length of the CDR3 is 12 residues. CDR3 sequence: CASSLNGLTQYF. CDR3 coding DNA: TGTGCCAGCTCACTCAACGGTCTCACGCAGTATTTT.

The gene calls are TRBV5-8 and TRBJ2-2, with 8 positions matching TRBD1. V was clipped by 0 bases and J by 5 bases; unmatched bases: 3. Germline V gives CDR1 SGHTS, CDR2 YDEGEE. The CDR3 runs to 15 residues. The CDR3 spells CASSLEDRVTGELFF. The CDR3 DNA sequence: TGTGCCAGCAGCTTGGAGGACAGGGTTACCGGGGAGCTGTTTTTT.

The CDR3 coding sequence is TGTGCCAGCAGCTTACAGGGGGACACTGAAGCTTTCTTT. Amino acids: CASSLQGDTEAFF. The chain combines TRBV7-6 with TRBJ1-1; 7 bases are a match to TRBD1. V dropped 2 bases and J dropped 3; count of bases not matched to a gene: 0. This CDR3 has 13 amino acids. Germline CDR1 and CDR2: SGHVS and FNYEAQ.

The chain couples TRBV5-4 to TRBJ1-2; D remains unclear. The V end lost 1 base, the J end lost 2 bases, and 21 bases lay between the germline ends. This CDR3 has 18 residues. Germline V gene lookup returns CDR1 SGHNT and CDR2 YYREEE (reference sequence). The CDR3 bases are TGTGCCAGCAGCTTGTGGGGTATGAGGGCGAGCCTAAACTATGGCTACACCTTC. Translating it yields CASSLWGMRASLNYGYTF.

The genes are TRBV28 and TRBJ2-5, with 12 bases that match TRBD2. Germline CDR1 and CDR2: MDHEN and SYDVKM. This CDR3 region has 15 residues. The V gene end was trimmed by 4 bases and the J gene end by 5 bases; junction bases not matched to a gene: 5. The chain's CDR3 is CASSSSGTSGETQYF. CDR3 bases: TGTGCCAGCAGTTCATCCGGGACTAGCGGGGAGACCCAGTACTTC.